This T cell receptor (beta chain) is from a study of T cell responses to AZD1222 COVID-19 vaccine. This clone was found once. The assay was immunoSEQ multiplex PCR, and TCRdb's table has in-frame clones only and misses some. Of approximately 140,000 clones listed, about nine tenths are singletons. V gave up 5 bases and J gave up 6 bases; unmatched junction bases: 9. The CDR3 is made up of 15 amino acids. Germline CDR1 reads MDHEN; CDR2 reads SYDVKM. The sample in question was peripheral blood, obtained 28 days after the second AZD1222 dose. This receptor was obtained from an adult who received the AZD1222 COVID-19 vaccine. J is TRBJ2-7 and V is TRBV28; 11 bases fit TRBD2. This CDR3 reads CASSGSSGRPSEQYF. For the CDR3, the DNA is TGTGCCAGCAGTGGATCTAGCGGGAGGCCCAGCGAGCAGTACTTC.